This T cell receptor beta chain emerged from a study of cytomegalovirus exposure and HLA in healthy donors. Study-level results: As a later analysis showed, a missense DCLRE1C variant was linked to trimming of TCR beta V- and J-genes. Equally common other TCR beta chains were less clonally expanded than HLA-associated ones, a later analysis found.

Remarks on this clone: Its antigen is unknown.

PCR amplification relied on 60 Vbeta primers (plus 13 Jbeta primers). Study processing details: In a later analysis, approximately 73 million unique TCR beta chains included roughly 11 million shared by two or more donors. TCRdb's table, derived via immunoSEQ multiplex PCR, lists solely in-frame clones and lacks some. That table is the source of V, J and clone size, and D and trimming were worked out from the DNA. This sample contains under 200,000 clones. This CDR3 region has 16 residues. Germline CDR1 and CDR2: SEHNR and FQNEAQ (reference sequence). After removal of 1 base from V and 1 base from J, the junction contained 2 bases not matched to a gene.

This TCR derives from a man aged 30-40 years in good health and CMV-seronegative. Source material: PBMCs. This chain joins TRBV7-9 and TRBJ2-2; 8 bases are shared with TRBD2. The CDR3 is CASSLGAGGNTGELFF. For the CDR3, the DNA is TGTGCCAGCAGCTTAGGTGCGGGGGGGAACACCGGGGAGCTGTTTTTT. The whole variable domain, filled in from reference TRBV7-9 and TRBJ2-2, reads DTGVSQNPRHKITKRGQNVTFRCDPISEHNRLYWYRQTLGQGPEFLTYFQNEAQLEKSRLLSDRFSAERPKGSFSTLEIQRTEQGDSAMYLCASSLGAGGNTGELFFGEGSRLTVL.